Presented here are 6 T cell receptor beta chains from one specimen sequenced in a study of T cells in Graves' hyperthyroidism and ophthalmopathy. Amplification of TCR beta CDR3 regions was performed using RNA transcripts as template. The HTBI primer set was used in a first-round RT-PCR of the TCR CDR3. TCRdb processed the multiplex PCR reads anew with MiXCR; each CDR3 protein has one entry. The sample comprises 600,000 to 900,000 distinct CDR3 sequences, about 17% of which are singletons, and 8.4% rests with the top ten. The material sequenced was blood. The receptors originated from a man between 18 and 29 years old with Graves' hyperthyroidism.

The V call is TRBV7-8, the J call TRBJ1-2, with unresolved D. The CDR3 extends over 14 amino acids. Germline CDR1 reads SGHVS; CDR2 reads FQNEAQ. V shed 0 bases and J shed 0 bases, with 5 bases lying between them. The CDR3 region is CASSLALSNYGYTF. The CDR3 nucleotides are TGTGCCAGCAGCTTAGCCCTATCTAACTATGGCTACACCTTC.

This clonotype was picked up many times. V usage is TRBV11-3 and J usage is TRBJ2-1; 16 nucleotides agree with TRBD2. This CDR3 has 22 residues. The trim removed 1 base at V and 5 bases at J, leaving 17 bases unmatched. In germline, CDR1 is SGHNT, CDR2 YENEEA. CDR3 DNA sequence: TGTGCCAGCAGCTTAGTGCCGCAGGCACCGGGACTAGCGGGAGGGCCTCACAATGAGCAGTTCTTC. Translated: CASSLVPQAPGLAGGPHNEQFF.

This clonotype has just a few counts. The rearrangement links TRBV6-1 to TRBJ2-1; D call uncertain. The CDR3 loop spans 12 amino acids. CDR1 is MNHNS, CDR2 SASEGT, per germline. With 5 bases removed from V and 3 bases from J, the gap between germline ends came to 5 bases. The CDR3 spells CASSKIYNEQFF. Here the CDR3 DNA reads TGTGCCAGCAGTAAGATCTACAATGAGCAGTTCTTC.

This chain connects TRBV11-3 to TRBJ2-2; a weak D match, TRBD2 (6 bases). The CDR3 contains 16 residues. Between the trimmed V and J ends, which lost 7 bases and 2 bases, there was a span of 17 bases. Germline CDR1 SGHNT, CDR2 YENEEA. This chain's CDR3 is CASTPAGRINTGELFF. The CDR3 DNA is TGTGCCAGCACCCCGGCGGGGCGGATTAACACCGGGGAGCTGTTTTTT. The full variable domain, rest sourced from reference TRBV11-3 and TRBJ2-2, is EAGVVQSPRYKIIEKKQPVAFWCNPISGHNTLYWYLQNLGQGPELLIRYENEEAVDDSQLPKDRFSAERLKGVDSTLKIQPAELGDSAVYLCASTPAGRINTGELFFGEGSRLTVL.

There are many counts of this clonotype. V is TRBV27 and J is TRBJ2-1; D is perhaps TRBD1 (5 bases). Germline V gene sequence: CDR1 MNHEY, CDR2 SMNVEV (reference sequence). The CDR3 consists of 15 residues. Trimming cost V 3 bases and J 0 bases, with 9 bases left between them. As DNA, the CDR3 is TGTGCCAGCAGTTTGTACGACAGCTCCTACAATGAGCAGTTCTTC. It is translated as CASSLYDSSYNEQFF.

This clonotype occurred a few times. The V and J genes are TRBV7-9 and TRBJ2-1, with 7 bases matching TRBD1. Germline V gene lookup returns CDR1 SEHNR and CDR2 FQNEAQ (reference sequence). CDR3 size: 16 residues. V lost 5 bases and J lost 4; bases outside the gene matches: 11. CDR3 in DNA: TGTGCCAGCAGCGTATACCGGGACAGAGGATACAATGAGCAGTTCTTC. It encodes CASSVYRDRGYNEQFF.